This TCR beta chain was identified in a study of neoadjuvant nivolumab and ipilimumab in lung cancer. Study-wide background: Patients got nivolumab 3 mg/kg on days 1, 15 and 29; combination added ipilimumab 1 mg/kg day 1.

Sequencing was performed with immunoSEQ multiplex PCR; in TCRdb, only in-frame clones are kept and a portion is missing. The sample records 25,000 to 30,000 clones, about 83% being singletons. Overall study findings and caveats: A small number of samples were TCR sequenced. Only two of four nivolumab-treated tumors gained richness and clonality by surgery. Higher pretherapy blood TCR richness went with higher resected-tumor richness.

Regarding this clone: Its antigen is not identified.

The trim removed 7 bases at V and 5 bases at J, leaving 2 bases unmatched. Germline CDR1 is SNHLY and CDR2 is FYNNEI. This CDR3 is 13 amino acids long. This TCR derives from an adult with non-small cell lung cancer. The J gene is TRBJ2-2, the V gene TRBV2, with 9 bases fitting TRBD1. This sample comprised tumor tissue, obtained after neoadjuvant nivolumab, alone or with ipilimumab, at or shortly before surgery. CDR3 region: CASKGTGTGELFF. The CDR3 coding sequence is TGTGCCAGCAAAGGGACAGGGACCGGGGAGCTGTTTTTT.